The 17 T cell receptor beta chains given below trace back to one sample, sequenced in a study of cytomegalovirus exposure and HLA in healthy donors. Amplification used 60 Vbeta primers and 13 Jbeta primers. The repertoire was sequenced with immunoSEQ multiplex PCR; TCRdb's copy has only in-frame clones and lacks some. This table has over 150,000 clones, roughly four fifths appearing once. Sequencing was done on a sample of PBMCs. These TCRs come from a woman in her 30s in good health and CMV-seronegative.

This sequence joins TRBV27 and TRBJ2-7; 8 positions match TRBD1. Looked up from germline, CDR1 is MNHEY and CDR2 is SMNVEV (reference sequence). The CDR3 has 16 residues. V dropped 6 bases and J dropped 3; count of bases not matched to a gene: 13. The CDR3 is CASSLIVTGGIYEQYF. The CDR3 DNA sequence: TGTGCCAGCAGCTTGATCGTTACAGGGGGTATCTACGAGCAGTACTTC.

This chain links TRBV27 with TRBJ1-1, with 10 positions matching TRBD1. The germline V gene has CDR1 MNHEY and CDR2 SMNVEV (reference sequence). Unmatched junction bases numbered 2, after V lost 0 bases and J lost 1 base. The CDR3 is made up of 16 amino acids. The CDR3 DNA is TGTGCCAGCAGTTTATCGGGACAGGGGAGGAACACTGAAGCTTTCTTT. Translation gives CASSLSGQGRNTEAFF.

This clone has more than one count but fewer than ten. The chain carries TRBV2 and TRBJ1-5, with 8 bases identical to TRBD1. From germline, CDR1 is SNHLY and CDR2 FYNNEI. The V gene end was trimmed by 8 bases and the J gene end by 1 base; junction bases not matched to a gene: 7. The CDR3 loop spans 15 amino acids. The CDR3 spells CASGPTGGSNQPQHF. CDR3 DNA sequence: TGTGCCAGCGGGCCTACAGGGGGGAGCAATCAGCCCCAGCATTTT.

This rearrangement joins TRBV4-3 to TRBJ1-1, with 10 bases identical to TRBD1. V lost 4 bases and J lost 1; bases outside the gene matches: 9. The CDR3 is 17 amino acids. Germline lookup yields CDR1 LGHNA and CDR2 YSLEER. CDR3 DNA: TGCGCCAGCAGCCCACATGCTAGACAGGGGGCGAACACTGAAGCTTTCTTT. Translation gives CASSPHARQGANTEAFF.

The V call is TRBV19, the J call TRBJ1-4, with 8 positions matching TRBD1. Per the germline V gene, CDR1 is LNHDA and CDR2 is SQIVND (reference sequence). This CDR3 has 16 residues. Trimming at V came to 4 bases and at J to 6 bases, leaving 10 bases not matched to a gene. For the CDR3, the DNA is TGTGCCAGTAGTAAGGTCGCCGCAGGGGGCGATGAAAAACTGTTTTTT. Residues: CASSKVAAGGDEKLFF.

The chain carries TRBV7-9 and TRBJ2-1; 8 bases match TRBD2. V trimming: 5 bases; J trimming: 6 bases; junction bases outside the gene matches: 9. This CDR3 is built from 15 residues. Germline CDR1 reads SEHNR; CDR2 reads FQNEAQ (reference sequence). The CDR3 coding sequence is TGTGCCAGCAGCCCAGCGGGAGTCGCGGGCAATGAGCAGTTCTTC. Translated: CASSPAGVAGNEQFF. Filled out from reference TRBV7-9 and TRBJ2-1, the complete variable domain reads DTGVSQNPRHKITKRGQNVTFRCDPISEHNRLYWYRQTLGQGPEFLTYFQNEAQLEKSRLLSDRFSAERPKGSFSTLEIQRTEQGDSAMYLCASSPAGVAGNEQFFGPGTRLTVL.

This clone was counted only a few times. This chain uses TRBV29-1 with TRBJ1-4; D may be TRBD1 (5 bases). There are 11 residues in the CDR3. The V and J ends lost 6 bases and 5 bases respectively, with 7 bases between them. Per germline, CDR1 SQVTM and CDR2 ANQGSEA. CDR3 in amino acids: CSVGGNEKLFF. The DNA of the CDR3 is TGCAGCGTCGGGGGGAATGAAAAACTGTTTTTT.

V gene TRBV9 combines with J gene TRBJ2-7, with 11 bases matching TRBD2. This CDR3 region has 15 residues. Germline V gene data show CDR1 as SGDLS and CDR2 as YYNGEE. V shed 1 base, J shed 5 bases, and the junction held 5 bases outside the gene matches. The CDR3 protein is CASSVIAGGPHEQYF. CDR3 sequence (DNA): TGTGCCAGCAGCGTAATAGCGGGAGGGCCCCACGAGCAGTACTTC.

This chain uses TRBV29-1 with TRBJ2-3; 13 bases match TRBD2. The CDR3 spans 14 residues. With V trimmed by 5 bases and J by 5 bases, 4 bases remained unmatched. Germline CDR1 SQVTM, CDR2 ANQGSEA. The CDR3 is CSVRGLAGKDTQYF. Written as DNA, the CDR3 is TGCAGCGTTAGGGGACTAGCGGGGAAAGATACGCAGTATTTT.

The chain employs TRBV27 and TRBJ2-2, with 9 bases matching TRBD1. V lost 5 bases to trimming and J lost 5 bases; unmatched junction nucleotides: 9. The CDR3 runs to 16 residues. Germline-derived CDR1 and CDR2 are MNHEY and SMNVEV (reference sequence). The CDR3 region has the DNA TGTGCCAGCAGTACGCCGACAGGGGGGGGAACCGGGGAGCTGTTTTTT. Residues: CASSTPTGGGTGELFF.

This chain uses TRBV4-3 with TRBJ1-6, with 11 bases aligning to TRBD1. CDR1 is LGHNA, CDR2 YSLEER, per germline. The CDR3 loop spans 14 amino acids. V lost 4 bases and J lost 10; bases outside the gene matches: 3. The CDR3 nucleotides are TGCGCCAGCAGCCCGGACAGGGGGCAATCACCCCTCCACTTT. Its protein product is CASSPDRGQSPLHF.

CDR3 region: CASSPGTVLGADTQYF. CDR3 coding DNA: TGCGCCAGCAGCCCCGGGACAGTCCTGGGGGCAGATACGCAGTATTTT. The chain carries TRBV4-3 and TRBJ2-3; 7 positions agree with TRBD1. This CDR3 has 16 amino acids. CDR1 is LGHNA and CDR2 is YSLEER in the germline V gene. V lost 4 bases, J lost 4 bases, and 11 bases stayed unmatched.

The CDR3 spells CASSLVRGAGANVLTF. Written as DNA, the CDR3 is TGTGCCAGCAGCTTAGTCAGGGGGGCTGGGGCCAACGTCCTGACTTTC. The V gene is TRBV11-2, the J gene TRBJ2-6; possibly TRBD1 for D (7 bases). Germline-derived CDR1 and CDR2 are SGHAT and FQNNGV. This CDR3 comprises 16 residues. V was cut by 1 base and J by 2 bases, with 9 bases left in between.

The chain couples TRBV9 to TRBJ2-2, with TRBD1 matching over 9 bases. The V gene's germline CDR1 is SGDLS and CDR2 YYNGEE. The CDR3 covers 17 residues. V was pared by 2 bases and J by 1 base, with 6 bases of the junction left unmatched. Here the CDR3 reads CASSVRGDRVNTGELFF. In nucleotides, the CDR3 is TGTGCCAGCAGCGTGAGGGGGGACAGGGTGAACACCGGGGAGCTGTTTTTT.

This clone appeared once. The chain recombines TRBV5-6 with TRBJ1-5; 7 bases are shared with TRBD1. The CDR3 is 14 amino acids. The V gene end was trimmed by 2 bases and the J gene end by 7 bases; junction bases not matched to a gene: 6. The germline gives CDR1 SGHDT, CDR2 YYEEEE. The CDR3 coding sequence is TGTGCCAGCAGCTTCAGGGGGATGGGGCAGCCCCAGCATTTT. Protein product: CASSFRGMGQPQHF. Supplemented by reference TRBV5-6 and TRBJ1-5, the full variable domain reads DAGVTQSPTHLIKTRGQQVTLRCSPKSGHDTVSWYQQALGQGPQFIFQYYEEEERQRGNFPDRFSGHQFPNYSSELNVNALLLGDSALYLCASSFRGMGQPQHFGDGTRLSIL.

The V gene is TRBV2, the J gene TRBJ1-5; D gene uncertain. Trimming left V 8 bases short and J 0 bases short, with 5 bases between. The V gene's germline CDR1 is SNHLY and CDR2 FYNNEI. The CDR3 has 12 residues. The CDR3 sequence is CASAASNQPQHF. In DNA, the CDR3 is TGTGCCAGCGCGGCTAGCAATCAGCCCCAGCATTTT. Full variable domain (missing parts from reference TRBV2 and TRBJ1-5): EPEVTQTPSHQVTQMGQEVILRCVPISNHLYFYWYRQILGQKVEFLVSFYNNEISEKSEIFDDQFSVERPDGSNFTLKIRSTKLEDSAMYFCASAASNQPQHFGDGTRLSIL.

The DNA of the CDR3 is TGTGCCAGCAGGGGGGGGACGGTCAGCAATCAGCCCCAGCATTTT. Residues: CASRGGTVSNQPQHF. The gene calls are TRBV2 and TRBJ1-5, with D perhaps TRBD1 (5 bases). This CDR3 is built from 15 residues. V dropped 6 bases and J dropped 1 base, with 13 bases sitting between them. Germline V gives CDR1 SNHLY, CDR2 FYNNEI.